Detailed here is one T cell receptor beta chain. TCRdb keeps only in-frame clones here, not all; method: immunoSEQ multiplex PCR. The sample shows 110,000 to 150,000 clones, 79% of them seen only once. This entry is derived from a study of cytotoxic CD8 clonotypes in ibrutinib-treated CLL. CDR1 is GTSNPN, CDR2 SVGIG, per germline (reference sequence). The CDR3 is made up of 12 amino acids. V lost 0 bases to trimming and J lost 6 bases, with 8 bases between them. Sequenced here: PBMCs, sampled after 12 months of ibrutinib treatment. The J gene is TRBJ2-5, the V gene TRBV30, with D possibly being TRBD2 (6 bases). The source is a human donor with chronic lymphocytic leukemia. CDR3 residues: CAWSVLAQTQYF. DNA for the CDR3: TGTGCCTGGAGTGTGCTAGCGCAGACCCAGTACTTC.